This T cell receptor beta chain was captured by sequencing in a study of cytomegalovirus exposure and HLA in healthy donors. The study's findings and limits: Across donors, presence/absence analyses took sequencing depth to be roughly uniform. In a later analysis, DRB1 alleles had the most associated TCRs; HLA-C alleles the fewest. Later analysis found that TCR beta chains associated with HLA were more clonally expanded than other, equally common chains.

This clone was picked up one time. What it recognizes is unknown. With 60 Vbeta and 13 Jbeta primers, the PCR was carried out. Sequencing used immunoSEQ multiplex PCR; TCRdb keeps in-frame clones, though not all of them. The sample carries about 200,000 clones, about 86% recorded once. V trimming: 6 bases; J trimming: 7 bases; junction bases outside the gene matches: 13. The V gene's germline CDR1 is MDHEN and CDR2 SYDVKM. CDR3 length: 16 residues. The receptor comes from a woman in her 30s in good health and CMV-seronegative. Sequencing was carried out using PBMCs. V gene TRBV28 combines with J gene TRBJ2-1; 9 nucleotides match TRBD1. In DNA form, the CDR3 reads TGTGCCAGCAGGAGTAGGGGACAGGGCTCGGGTAATGAGCAGTTCTTC. This encodes CASRSRGQGSGNEQFF.